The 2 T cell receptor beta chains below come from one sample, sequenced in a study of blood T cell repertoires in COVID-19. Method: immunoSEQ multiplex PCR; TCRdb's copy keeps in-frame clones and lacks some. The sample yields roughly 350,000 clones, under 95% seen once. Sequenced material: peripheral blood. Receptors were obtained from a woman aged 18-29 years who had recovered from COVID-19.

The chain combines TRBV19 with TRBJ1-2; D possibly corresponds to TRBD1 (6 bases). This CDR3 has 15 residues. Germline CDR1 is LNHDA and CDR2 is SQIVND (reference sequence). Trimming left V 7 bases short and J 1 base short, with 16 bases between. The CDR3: CASTIKAGVNYGYTF. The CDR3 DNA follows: TGTGCCAGTACGATAAAAGCAGGGGTTAACTATGGCTACACCTTC. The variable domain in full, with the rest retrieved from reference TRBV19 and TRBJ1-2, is DGGITQSPKYLFRKEGQNVTLSCEQNLNHDAMYWYRQDPGQGLRLIYYSQIVNDFQKGDIAEGYSVSREKKESFPLTVTSAQKNPTAFYLCASTIKAGVNYGYTFGSGTRLTVV.

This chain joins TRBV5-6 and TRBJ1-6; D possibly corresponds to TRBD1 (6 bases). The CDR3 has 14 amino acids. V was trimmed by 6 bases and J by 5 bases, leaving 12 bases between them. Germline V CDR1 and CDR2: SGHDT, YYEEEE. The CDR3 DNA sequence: TGTGCCAGCAACAACAGGGCAGATAATTCACCCCTCCACTTT. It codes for CASNNRADNSPLHF. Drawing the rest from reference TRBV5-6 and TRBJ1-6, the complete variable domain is DAGVTQSPTHLIKTRGQQVTLRCSPKSGHDTVSWYQQALGQGPQFIFQYYEEEERQRGNFPDRFSGHQFPNYSSELNVNALLLGDSALYLCASNNRADNSPLHFGNGTRLTVT.